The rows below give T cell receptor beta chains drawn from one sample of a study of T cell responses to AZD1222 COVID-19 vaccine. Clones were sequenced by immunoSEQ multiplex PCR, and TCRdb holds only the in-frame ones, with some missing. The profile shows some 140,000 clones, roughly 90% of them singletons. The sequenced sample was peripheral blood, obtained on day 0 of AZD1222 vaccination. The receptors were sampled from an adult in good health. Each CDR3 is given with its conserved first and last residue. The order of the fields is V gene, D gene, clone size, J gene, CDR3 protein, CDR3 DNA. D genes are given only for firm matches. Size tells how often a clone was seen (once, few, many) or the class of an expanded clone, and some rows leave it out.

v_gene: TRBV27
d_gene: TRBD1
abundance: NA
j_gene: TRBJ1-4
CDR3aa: CASRDRTATNEKLFF
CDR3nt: TGTGCCAGTAGGGACAGAACGGCAACTAATGAAAAACTGTTTTTT

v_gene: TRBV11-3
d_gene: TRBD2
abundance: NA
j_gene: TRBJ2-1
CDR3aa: CASSLAAGLAGGNEQFF
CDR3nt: TGTGCCAGCAGCTTGGCTGCGGGATTAGCGGGCGGGAATGAGCAGTTCTTC

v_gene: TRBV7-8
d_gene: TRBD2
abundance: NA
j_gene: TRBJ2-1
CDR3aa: CASSSLAGAPWGSNEQFF
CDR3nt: TGTGCCAGCAGCTCACTAGCGGGAGCCCCATGGGGAAGCAATGAGCAGTTCTTC

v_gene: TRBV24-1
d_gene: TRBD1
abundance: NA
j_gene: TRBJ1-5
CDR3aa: CATQMTGHQPQHF
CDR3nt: TGTGCCACCCAAATGACAGGGCATCAGCCCCAGCATTTT

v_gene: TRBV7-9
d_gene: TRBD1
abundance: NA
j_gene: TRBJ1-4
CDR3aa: CASRMTGVEKLFF
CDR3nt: TGTGCCAGCAGGATGACAGGGGTGGAAAAACTGTTTTTT

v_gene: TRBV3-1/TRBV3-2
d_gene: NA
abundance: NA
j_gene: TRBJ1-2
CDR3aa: CASSQLSVGYTF
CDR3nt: TGTGCCAGCAGCCAGCTTTCCGTTGGCTACACCTTC

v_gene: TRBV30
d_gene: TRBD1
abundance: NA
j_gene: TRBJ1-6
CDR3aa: CAWSSGQDNSPLHF
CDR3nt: TGTGCCTGGAGTTCGGGACAGGATAATTCACCCCTCCACTTT

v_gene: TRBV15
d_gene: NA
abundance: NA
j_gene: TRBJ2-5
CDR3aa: CATSAVSGEHETQYF
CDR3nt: TGTGCCACCAGCGCGGTTTCAGGGGAGCACGAGACCCAGTACTTC

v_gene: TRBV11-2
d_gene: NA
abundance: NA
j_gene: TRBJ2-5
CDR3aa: CASTLGVYETQYF
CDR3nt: TGTGCCAGCACGCTAGGGGTGTATGAGACCCAGTACTTC

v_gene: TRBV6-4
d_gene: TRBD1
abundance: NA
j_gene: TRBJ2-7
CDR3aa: CASSTGGLSYEQYF
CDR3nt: TGTGCCAGCAGTACAGGGGGCCTCTCCTACGAGCAGTACTTC

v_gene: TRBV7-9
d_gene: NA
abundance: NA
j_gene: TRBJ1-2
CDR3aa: CASSVDHPGENYGYTF
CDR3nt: TGTGCCAGCAGCGTAGATCATCCAGGGGAGAACTATGGCTACACCTTC

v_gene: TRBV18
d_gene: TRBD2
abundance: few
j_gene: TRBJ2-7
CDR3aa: CASSVPGLVGEQYF
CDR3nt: TGTGCCAGCTCAGTCCCGGGACTAGTTGGCGAGCAGTACTTC

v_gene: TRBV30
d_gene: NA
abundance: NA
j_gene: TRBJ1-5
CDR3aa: CASQGQGAGQPQHF
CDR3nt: TGTGCCTCGCAGGGCCAAGGCGCGGGTCAGCCCCAGCATTTT

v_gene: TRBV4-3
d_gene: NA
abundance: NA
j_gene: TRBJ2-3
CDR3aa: CASSQGLSTDTQYF
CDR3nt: TGCGCCAGCAGCCAAGGACTAAGCACAGATACGCAGTATTTT

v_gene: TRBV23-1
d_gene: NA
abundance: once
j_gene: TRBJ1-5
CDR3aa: CASRTGQFNQPQHF
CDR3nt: TGCGCCAGCAGGACCGGACAGTTCAATCAGCCCCAGCATTTT

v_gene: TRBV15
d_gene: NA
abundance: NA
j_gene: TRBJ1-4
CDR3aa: CATSREVATNEKLFF
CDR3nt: TGTGCCACCAGCAGAGAGGTTGCAACTAATGAAAAACTGTTTTTT

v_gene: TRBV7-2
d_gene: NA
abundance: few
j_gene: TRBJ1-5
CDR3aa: CASSLYGPKSNQPQHF
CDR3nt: TGTGCCAGCAGCTTATACGGGCCAAAGAGCAATCAGCCCCAGCATTTT

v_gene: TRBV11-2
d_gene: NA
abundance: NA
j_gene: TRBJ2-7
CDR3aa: CASSLEWGQSYEQYF
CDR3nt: TGTGCCAGCAGCTTAGAGTGGGGACAAAGCTACGAGCAGTACTTC

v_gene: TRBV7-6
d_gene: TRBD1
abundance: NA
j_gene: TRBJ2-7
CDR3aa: CASSPRDRGSEQYF
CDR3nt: TGTGCCAGCAGCCCTCGGGACAGGGGTTCCGAGCAGTACTTC

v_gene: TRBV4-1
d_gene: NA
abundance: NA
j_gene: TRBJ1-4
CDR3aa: CASSPQGWKLFF
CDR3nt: TGCGCCAGCAGCCCCCAAGGTTGGAAACTGTTTTTT

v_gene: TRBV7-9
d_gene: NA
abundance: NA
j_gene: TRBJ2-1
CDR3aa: CALKRGNEQFF
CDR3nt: TGTGCCCTAAAGAGGGGCAATGAGCAGTTCTTC

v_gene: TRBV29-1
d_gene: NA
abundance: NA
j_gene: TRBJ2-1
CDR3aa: CSVEGLQEEPYNEQFF
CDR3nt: TGCAGCGTTGAGGGTTTACAGGAGGAACCCTACAATGAGCAGTTCTTC

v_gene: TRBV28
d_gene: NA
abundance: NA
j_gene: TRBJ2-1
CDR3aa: CASSFYGEQFF
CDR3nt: TGTGCCAGCAGTTTCTATGGTGAGCAGTTCTTC

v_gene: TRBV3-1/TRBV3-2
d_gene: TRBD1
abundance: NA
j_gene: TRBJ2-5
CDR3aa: CASSQPGTGGQETQYF
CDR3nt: TGTGCCAGCAGCCAGCCCGGGACAGGGGGCCAAGAGACCCAGTACTTC

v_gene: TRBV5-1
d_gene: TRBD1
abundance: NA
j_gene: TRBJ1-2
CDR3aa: CASSLRQGASEGYTF
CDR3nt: TGCGCCAGCAGCTTGAGACAGGGGGCCTCAGAGGGCTACACCTTC

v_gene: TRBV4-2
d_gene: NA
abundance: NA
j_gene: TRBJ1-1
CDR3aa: CASSHRGGVAEAFF
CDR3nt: TGTGCCAGCAGCCACCGAGGGGGGGTCGCTGAAGCTTTCTTT

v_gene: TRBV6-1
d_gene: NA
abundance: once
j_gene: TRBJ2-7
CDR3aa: CASSESTPGTHEQYF
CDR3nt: TGTGCCAGCAGTGAGTCCACCCCCGGGACTCACGAGCAGTACTTC

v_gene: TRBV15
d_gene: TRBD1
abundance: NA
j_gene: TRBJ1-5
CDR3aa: CATSFSTGPHQPQHF
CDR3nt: TGTGCCACCAGCTTTTCGACAGGGCCCCATCAGCCCCAGCATTTT

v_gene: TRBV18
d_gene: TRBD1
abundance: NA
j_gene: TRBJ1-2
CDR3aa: CASSSQGNGYTF
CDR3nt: TGTGCCAGCTCATCACAGGGGAACGGCTACACCTTC

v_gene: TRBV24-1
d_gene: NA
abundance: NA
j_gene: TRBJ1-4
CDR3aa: CATSDGVSNEKLFF
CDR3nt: TGTGCCACCAGTGATGGCGTTAGTAATGAAAAACTGTTTTTT

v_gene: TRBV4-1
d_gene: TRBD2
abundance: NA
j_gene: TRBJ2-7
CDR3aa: CASSLTSGQRYEQYF
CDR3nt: TGCGCCAGCAGCCTCACTAGCGGGCAACGATACGAGCAGTACTTC

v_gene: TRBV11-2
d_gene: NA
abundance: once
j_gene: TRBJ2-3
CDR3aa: CASSLAHGTDTQYF
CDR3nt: TGTGCCAGCAGCTTAGCGCACGGCACAGATACGCAGTATTTT

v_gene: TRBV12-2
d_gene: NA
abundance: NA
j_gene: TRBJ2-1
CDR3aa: CASRLCPGLPNEQFF
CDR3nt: TGTGCAAGTCGCTTATGTCCCGGTCTACCCAATGAGCAGTTCTTC

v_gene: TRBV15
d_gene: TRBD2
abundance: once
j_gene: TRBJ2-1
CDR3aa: CATSRDYAGGGNEQFF
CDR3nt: TGTGCCACCAGCAGAGATTATGCGGGGGGTGGGAATGAGCAGTTCTTC

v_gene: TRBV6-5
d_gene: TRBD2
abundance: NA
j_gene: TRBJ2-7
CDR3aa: CASSPGLAGYEQYF
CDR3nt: TGTGCCAGCAGCCCCGGACTAGCGGGTTACGAGCAGTACTTC